This is a list of T cell receptor beta chains from one sample in a study of cytomegalovirus exposure and HLA in healthy donors. The data were produced by immunoSEQ multiplex PCR, yet TCRdb's version contains in-frame clones alone and is incomplete. The table has some 180,000 clones, 76% seen once. Input material: PBMCs. These receptors were taken from a man aged 18 to 30 in good health and CMV-seronegative. The CDR3 runs from the conserved cysteine through the conserved F or W. D genes are given only for firm matches. Part of the rows lack a size; the others show once, few, many or a class for expanded clones.

D: TRBD1; size: -; V: TRBV6-1; J: TRBJ2-3; DNA: TGTGCCAGCAGAAACACAGACAGGGGTCCAGATACGCAGTATTTT; CDR3: CASRNTDRGPDTQYF
D: TRBD1; size: -; V: TRBV5-4; J: TRBJ2-1; DNA: TGTGCCAGCAGCCTGGTGGGACAGGGGGCCAATGAGCAGTTCTTC; CDR3: CASSLVGQGANEQFF
D: -; size: -; V: TRBV5-1; J: TRBJ2-7; DNA: TGCGCCAGCAGCCGACCACAGGGTAGCTACGAGCAGTACTTC; CDR3: CASSRPQGSYEQYF
D: -; size: -; V: TRBV15; J: TRBJ1-1; DNA: TGTGCCACCAGCAAGTCGGACAGAATGAACACTGAAGCTTTCTTT; CDR3: CATSKSDRMNTEAFF
D: -; size: -; V: TRBV5-4; J: TRBJ2-5; DNA: TGTGCCAGCAGCTTGGGCCAGGGGCGGCAAGAGACCCAGTACTTC; CDR3: CASSLGQGRQETQYF
D: TRBD1; size: -; V: TRBV9; J: TRBJ2-7; DNA: TGTGCCAGCAGCGCTACCGGGACAGAGGGTAAGCAGTACTTC; CDR3: CASSATGTEGKQYF
D: TRBD1; size: -; V: TRBV27; J: TRBJ1-2; DNA: TGTGCCAGCAGTCCAGGGACAGGTAAAGGCTATGGCTACACCTTC; CDR3: CASSPGTGKGYGYTF
D: TRBD1; size: -; V: TRBV6-5; J: TRBJ1-5; DNA: TGTGCCAGCAGTCCTAGGACAGGGCAACAGCCCCAGCATTTT; CDR3: CASSPRTGQQPQHF
D: -; size: few; V: TRBV27; J: TRBJ2-1; DNA: TGTGCCAGCAGTTTTGGGCGAGGGAGCAACAATGAGCAGTTCTTC; CDR3: CASSFGRGSNNEQFF
D: -; size: -; V: TRBV18; J: TRBJ1-2; DNA: TGTGCCAGCTCAACCAACCCGACGGAGAACTATGGCTACACCTTC; CDR3: CASSTNPTENYGYTF
D: -; size: -; V: TRBV29-1; J: TRBJ1-1; DNA: TGCAGCGGACAGGTTAACACTGAAGCTTTCTTT; CDR3: CSGQVNTEAFF
D: TRBD1; size: -; V: TRBV19; J: TRBJ1-5; DNA: TGTGCCAGTAATACCGGGACAGACAATCAGCCCCAGCATTTT; CDR3: CASNTGTDNQPQHF
D: -; size: -; V: TRBV27; J: TRBJ1-1; DNA: TGTGCCAGCAGTTTAGCGGCGGGCACTGAAGCCTTCTTT; CDR3: CASSLAAGTEAFF
D: TRBD1; size: -; V: TRBV28; J: TRBJ1-2; DNA: TGTGCCAGCACCAGACAGGGAGCCGGCTATGGCTACACCTTC; CDR3: CASTRQGAGYGYTF
D: TRBD1; size: -; V: TRBV5-4; J: TRBJ1-2; DNA: TGTGCCAGCAGGCCAGACAGGGGATTTTATGGCTACACCTTC; CDR3: CASRPDRGFYGYTF
D: -; size: -; V: TRBV5-6; J: TRBJ1-2; DNA: TGTGCCAGCAGCCTGGAGGGTGCGGGCTATGGCTACACCTTC; CDR3: CASSLEGAGYGYTF
D: TRBD2; size: -; V: TRBV7-3; J: TRBJ2-3; DNA: TGTGCCAGCAGCTCTAGCGGGGGGTACCTAGATACGCAGTATTTT; CDR3: CASSSSGGYLDTQYF
D: -; size: -; V: TRBV5-1; J: TRBJ2-2; DNA: TGCGCCAGCAGCCTCGGTTTGTCAGGGAACACCGGGGAGCTGTTTTTT; CDR3: CASSLGLSGNTGELFF
D: -; size: -; V: TRBV6-6; J: TRBJ1-6; DNA: TGTGCCAGCAGTTACGGTTTTGACAGCGATTCACCCCTCCACTTT; CDR3: CASSYGFDSDSPLHF
D: -; size: -; V: TRBV7-2; J: TRBJ1-3; DNA: TGTGCCAGCAGCCGCCCCGAGGGAAACTCTGGAAACACCATATATTTT; CDR3: CASSRPEGNSGNTIYF
D: TRBD1; size: few; V: TRBV5-4; J: TRBJ1-1; DNA: TGTGCCAGCAGCTTGTACGGGACAGGGGGCACTGAAGCTTTCTTT; CDR3: CASSLYGTGGTEAFF
D: -; size: -; V: TRBV28; J: TRBJ2-7; DNA: TGTGCCAGCAGCCCCCCCTACTACGAGCAGTACTTC; CDR3: CASSPPYYEQYF
D: -; size: -; V: TRBV4-1; J: TRBJ1-2; DNA: TGCGCCAGCAGCCAAGTTGCAGGTGACTATAACTATGGCTACACCTTC; CDR3: CASSQVAGDYNYGYTF
D: -; size: -; V: TRBV7-2; J: TRBJ2-3; DNA: TGTGCCAGCAGCCCCGACCGGGGGAGCACAGATACGCAGTATTTT; CDR3: CASSPDRGSTDTQYF
D: TRBD2; size: -; V: TRBV6-1; J: TRBJ2-1; DNA: TGTGCCAGCAGTTTCGCCTTAGCGGGAGAGCAGTTCTTC; CDR3: CASSFALAGEQFF
D: TRBD1; size: -; V: TRBV5-3; J: TRBJ1-5; DNA: TGTGCCAGAAGGGGGTCGGACAGGGCTCTCAATCAGCCCCAGCATTTT; CDR3: CARRGSDRALNQPQHF
D: -; size: -; V: TRBV4-2; J: TRBJ2-3; DNA: TGTGCCAGCAGCCAAGATGGGGGGGCTAGCGGTCCGGGGACGCAGTATTTT; CDR3: CASSQDGGASGPGTQYF
D: -; size: -; V: TRBV6-6; J: TRBJ2-3; DNA: TGTGCCAGCTCTCCGGGGTCCCCAGATACGCAGTATTTT; CDR3: CASSPGSPDTQYF
D: -; size: -; V: TRBV4-1; J: TRBJ1-5; DNA: TGCGCCAGCAGCCAAGAGGAACAGACGTGGCAGCCCCAGCATTTT; CDR3: CASSQEEQTWQPQHF
D: TRBD1; size: -; V: TRBV7-6; J: TRBJ1-5; DNA: TGTGCCAGCAGCCCCCGGGACAGGGACGATCAGCCCCAGCATTTT; CDR3: CASSPRDRDDQPQHF